This T cell receptor (beta chain) was recorded in a study of T cells in localized non-small cell lung cancer. The CDR3 extends over 14 amino acids. Germline-derived CDR1 and CDR2 are SNHLY and FYNNEI. On this clone itself: Its antigen remains unknown. The junction and the germline gene differ at one end; a read error may be behind it.

Sequencing was performed with immunoSEQ multiplex PCR; in TCRdb, only in-frame clones are kept and a portion is missing. The sample includes 70,000 to 75,000 clones, roughly 84% of them seen just once. General study results and limits: For the top 100 tumor clones, a median about 56 also appeared in adjacent lung. Exceeding tumor, uninvolved adjacent lung had the highest T cell clonality. Longer overall survival associated with higher blood T cell density; shorter survival with higher adjacent-lung clonality. Sequencing involved a lone tumor region, leaving heterogeneity possible.

The sequence was collected from a female donor over 55 with stage I lung adenocarcinoma. The input for sequencing was peripheral blood, taken before any cancer treatment. The chain carries TRBV2 and TRBJ1-5; D ambiguous. The CDR3 protein is CVSSADGSNQPQHF. CDR3 coding DNA: TGTGTCAGCAGTGCGGACGGTAGCAATCAGCCCCAGCATTTT.